This T cell receptor beta chain is from a study of shared clonotypes between healthy human individuals. TCRdb keeps only in-frame clones here, not all; method: immunoSEQ multiplex PCR. The top ten clones hold 1.5% to 2% of a sample with roughly 2.1 million clones, 85% to 95% of them seen once. Terminally differentiated effector memory CD45RA+ cells were left out of the naive CD8 fraction, which was CD45RO-negative and positively selected for CCR7. Remarks on this clone: The same CDR3 can be traced to other DNA sequences in this sample.

Sequencing was done on a sample of naive CD8+ T cells from PBMCs. This clonotype was sampled from a man between 18 and 29 years old in good health. Some clones in this sample may be carry-over from other donors' samples.

The CDR3 reads CASSLAEEQYF. The CDR3 DNA reads TGCGCCAGCAGCTTGGCGGAAGAGCAGTACTTC. The V gene is TRBV5-1, the J gene TRBJ2-7; D is unclear. Per germline, CDR1 SGHRS and CDR2 YFSETQ. V lost 0 bases to trimming and J lost 7 bases, with 5 bases between them. The CDR3 consists of 11 residues.